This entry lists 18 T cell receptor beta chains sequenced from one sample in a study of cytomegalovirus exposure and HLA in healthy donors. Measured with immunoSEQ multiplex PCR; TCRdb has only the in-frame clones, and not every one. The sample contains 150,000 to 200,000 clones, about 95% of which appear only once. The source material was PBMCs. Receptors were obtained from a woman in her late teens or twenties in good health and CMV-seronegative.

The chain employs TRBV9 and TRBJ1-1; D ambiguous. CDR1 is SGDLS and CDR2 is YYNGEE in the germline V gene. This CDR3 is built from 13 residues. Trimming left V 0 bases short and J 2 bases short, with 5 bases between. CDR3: CASSVGANTEAFF. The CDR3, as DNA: TGTGCCAGCAGCGTAGGGGCAAACACTGAAGCTTTCTTT.

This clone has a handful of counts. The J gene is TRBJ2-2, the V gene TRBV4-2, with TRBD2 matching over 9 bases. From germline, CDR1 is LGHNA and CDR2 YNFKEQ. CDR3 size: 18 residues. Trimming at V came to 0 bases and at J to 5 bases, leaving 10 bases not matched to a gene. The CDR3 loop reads CASSQESGGSPRTGELFF. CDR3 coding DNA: TGTGCCAGCAGCCAAGAGAGCGGGGGGTCCCCTAGGACCGGGGAGCTGTTTTTT.

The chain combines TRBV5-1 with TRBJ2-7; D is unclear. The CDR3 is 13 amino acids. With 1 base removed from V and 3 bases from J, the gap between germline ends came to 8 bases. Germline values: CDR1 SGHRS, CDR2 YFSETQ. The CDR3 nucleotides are TGCGCCAGCAGCTTGCTACCACTCTACGAGCAGTACTTC. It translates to CASSLLPLYEQYF.

The CDR3 sequence: CASSLRQGASTGELFF. The CDR3, as DNA: TGTGCCAGCAGCCTACGACAGGGGGCGAGTACCGGGGAGCTGTTTTTT. The gene calls are TRBV21-1 and TRBJ2-2; the table's D call of TRBD1 was not tested on the DNA. TRBV21-1 is recorded as a pseudogene. This CDR3 region has 16 residues.

The CDR3 here is CASNREGAEAFF. In DNA, the CDR3 is TGTGCCAGCAACAGGGAAGGCGCTGAAGCTTTCTTT. The rearrangement links TRBV19 to TRBJ1-1; tentative D call: TRBD1 (6 bases). Germline V gene sequence: CDR1 LNHDA, CDR2 SQIVND (reference sequence). This CDR3 spans 12 amino acids. The V end was cut by 9 bases, the J end by 6 bases, with 14 bases between. The full variable domain, in which reference TRBV19 and TRBJ1-1 provide the parts outside the CDR3, is DGGITQSPKYLFRKEGQNVTLSCEQNLNHDAMYWYRQDPGQGLRLIYYSQIVNDFQKGDIAEGYSVSREKKESFPLTVTSAQKNPTAFYLCASNREGAEAFFGQGTRLTVV.

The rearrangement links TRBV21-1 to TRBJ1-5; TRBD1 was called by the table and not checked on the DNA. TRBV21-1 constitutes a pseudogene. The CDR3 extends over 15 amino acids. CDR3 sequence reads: CASPPPAGGNQPQHF. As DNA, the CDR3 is TGTGCCAGCCCCCCCCCGGCAGGGGGCAATCAGCCCCAGCATTTT.

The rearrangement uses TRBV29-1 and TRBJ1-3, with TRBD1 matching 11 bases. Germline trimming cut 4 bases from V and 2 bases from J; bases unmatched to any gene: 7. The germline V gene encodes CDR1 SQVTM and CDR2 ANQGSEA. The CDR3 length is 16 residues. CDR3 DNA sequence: TGCAGCGTTGTTATAGGACAGGGGGCTGCTGGAAACACCATATATTTT. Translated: CSVVIGQGAAGNTIYF.

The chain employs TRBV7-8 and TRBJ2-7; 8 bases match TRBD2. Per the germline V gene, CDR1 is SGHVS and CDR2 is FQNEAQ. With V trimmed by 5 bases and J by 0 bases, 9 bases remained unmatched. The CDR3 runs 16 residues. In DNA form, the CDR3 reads TGTGCCAGCAGCCTCCGGGAGGGGCCGCTCTCCTACGAGCAGTACTTC. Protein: CASSLREGPLSYEQYF.

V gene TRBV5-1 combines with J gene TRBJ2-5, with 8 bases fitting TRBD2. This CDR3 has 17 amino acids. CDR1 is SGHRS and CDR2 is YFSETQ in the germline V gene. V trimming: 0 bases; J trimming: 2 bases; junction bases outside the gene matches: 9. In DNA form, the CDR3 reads TGCGCCAGCAGCTTGGTAGGTAGCGGGATCCGGCAAGAGACCCAGTACTTC. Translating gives CASSLVGSGIRQETQYF.

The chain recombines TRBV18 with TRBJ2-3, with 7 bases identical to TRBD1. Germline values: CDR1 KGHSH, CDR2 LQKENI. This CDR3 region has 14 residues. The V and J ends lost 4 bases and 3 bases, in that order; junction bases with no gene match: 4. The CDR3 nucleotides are TGTGCCAGCTCACGTGACAGGGTGACAGATACGCAGTATTTT. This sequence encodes CASSRDRVTDTQYF.

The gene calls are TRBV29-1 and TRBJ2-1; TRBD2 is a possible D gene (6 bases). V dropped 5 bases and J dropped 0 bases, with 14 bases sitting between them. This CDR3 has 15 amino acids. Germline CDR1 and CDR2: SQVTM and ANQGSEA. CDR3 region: CSVQGAGSSYNEQFF. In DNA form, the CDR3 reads TGCAGCGTTCAAGGGGCGGGGAGCTCCTACAATGAGCAGTTCTTC.

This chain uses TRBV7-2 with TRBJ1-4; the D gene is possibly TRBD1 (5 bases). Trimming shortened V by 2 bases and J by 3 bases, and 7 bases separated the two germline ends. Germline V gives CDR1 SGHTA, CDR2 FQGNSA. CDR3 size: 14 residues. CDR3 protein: CASSLRGSNEKLFF. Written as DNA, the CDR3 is TGTGCCAGCAGCTTAAGGGGCTCTAATGAAAAACTGTTTTTT.

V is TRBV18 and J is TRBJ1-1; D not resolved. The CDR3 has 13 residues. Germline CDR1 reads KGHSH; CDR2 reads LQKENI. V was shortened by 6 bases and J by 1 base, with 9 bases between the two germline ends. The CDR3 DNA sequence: TGTGCCAGCTCTCTTACACCGAACACTGAAGCTTTCTTT. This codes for CASSLTPNTEAFF. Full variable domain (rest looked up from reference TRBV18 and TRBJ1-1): NAGVMQNPRHLVRRRGQEARLRCSPMKGHSHVYWYRQLPEEGLKFMVYLQKENIIDESGMPKERFSAEFPKEGPSILRIQQVVRGDSAAYFCASSLTPNTEAFFGQGTRLTVV.

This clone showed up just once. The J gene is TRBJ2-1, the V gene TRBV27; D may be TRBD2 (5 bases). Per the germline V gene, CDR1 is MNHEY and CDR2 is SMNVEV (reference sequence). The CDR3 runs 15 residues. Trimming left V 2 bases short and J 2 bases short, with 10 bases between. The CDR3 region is CASSLVGLPYNEQFF. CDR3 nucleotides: TGTGCCAGCAGTTTAGTAGGACTGCCCTACAATGAGCAGTTCTTC.

CDR3 nucleotides: TGTGCCAGCAGCCTAGCGATAAATACCTACAATGAGCAGTTCTTC. Protein: CASSLAINTYNEQFF. V and J are TRBV7-3 and TRBJ2-1; a weak D match, TRBD2 (6 bases). V lost 5 bases to trimming and J lost 2 bases, with 13 bases between them. Per germline, CDR1 SGHTA and CDR2 FQGTGA. The CDR3 runs 15 residues.

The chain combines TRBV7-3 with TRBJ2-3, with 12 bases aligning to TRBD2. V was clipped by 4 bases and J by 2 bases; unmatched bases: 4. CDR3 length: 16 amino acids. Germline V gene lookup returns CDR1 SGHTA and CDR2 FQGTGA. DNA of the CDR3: TGTGCCAGCAGCTCCGGACTAGCGGGGCTCACAGATACGCAGTATTTT. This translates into CASSSGLAGLTDTQYF.

The CDR3 bases are TGTGCCAGCAGCCAAGCTTCGGGACAGGAAAATGAAAAACTGTTTTTT. Translation: CASSQASGQENEKLFF. This rearrangement joins TRBV4-2 to TRBJ1-4, with 8 bases aligning to TRBD1. Germline V gene sequence: CDR1 LGHNA, CDR2 YNFKEQ. V lost 1 base, J lost 5 bases, and 6 bases stayed unmatched. The CDR3 runs to 16 residues.

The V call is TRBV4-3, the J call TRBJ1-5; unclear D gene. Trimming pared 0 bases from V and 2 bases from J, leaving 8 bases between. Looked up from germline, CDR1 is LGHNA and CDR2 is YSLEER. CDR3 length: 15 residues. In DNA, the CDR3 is TGCGCCAGCAGCCAAGACGTACGGGGCAATCAGCCCCAGCATTTT. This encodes CASSQDVRGNQPQHF.